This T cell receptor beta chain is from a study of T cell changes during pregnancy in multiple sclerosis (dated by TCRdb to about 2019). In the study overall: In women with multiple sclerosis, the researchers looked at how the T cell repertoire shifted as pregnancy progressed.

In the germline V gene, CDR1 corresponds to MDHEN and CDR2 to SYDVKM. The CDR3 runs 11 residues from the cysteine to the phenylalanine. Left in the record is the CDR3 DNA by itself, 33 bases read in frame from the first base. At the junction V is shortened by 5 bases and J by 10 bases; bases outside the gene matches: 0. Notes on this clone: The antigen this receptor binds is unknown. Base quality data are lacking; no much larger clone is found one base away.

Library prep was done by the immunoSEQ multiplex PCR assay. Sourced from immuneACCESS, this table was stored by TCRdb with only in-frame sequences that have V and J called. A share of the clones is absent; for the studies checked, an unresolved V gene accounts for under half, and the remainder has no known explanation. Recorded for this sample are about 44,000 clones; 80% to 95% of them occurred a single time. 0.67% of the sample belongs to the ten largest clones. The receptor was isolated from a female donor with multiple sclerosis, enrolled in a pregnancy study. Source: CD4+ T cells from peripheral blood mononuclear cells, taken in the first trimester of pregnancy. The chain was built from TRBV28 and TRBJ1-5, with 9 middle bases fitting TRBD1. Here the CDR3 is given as CASSTGGPQHF. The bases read TGTGCCAGCAGTACAGGGGGCCCCCAGCATTTT.